This TCR beta chain was sequenced for a study of cytomegalovirus exposure and HLA in healthy donors. Germline V gene data show CDR1 as SGHDT and CDR2 as YYEEEE. The CDR3 has 16 amino acids. V dropped 4 bases and J dropped 6; count of bases not matched to a gene: 10. PCR used 60 Vbeta primers and 13 Jbeta primers. Libraries were prepared by immunoSEQ multiplex PCR; TCRdb keeps only in-frame clonotypes and omits some of them. The data contain about 170,000 clones, around three quarters of them singletons. This receptor was identified in a woman between 50 and 59 years old in good health and CMV-seronegative. The sequencing input was PBMCs. J is TRBJ2-3 and V is TRBV5-6; 11 nucleotides match TRBD2. The CDR3 bases are TGTGCCAGCAGCGTTGGACTAGCGGGTTCGGGGGATACGCAGTATTTT. As protein: CASSVGLAGSGDTQYF.